This T cell receptor (beta chain) was profiled in a study of breast tumors, draining lymph nodes, adjacent tissues. Whole-study findings and limits: Tumor TCR diversity was below lymph nodes but above nontumor tissue. Tumor T cell lymph node origin was a supported hypothesis, not proven.

Samples came from axillary lymph nodes draining the breast cancer. CDR3 length: 15 residues. With 1 base removed from V and 5 bases from J, the gap between germline ends came to 14 bases. Per germline, CDR1 SGHVS and CDR2 FNYEAQ. As concerns this clonotype: Antigen unknown. Since a much larger clone is just one base distant, this may be a read error.

TCRdb re-analysed the multiplex PCR reads in MiXCR, keeping a single row per CDR3 protein. The repertoire has about 130,000 distinct CDR3 sequences, about 22% of them found once; the top ten carry roughly 2.5%. The chain combines TRBV7-6 with TRBJ2-5; D gene unclear. The receptor was isolated from a female donor with breast cancer. Some clones in this sample may be carry-over from other donors' samples. The sequenced material came from axillary lymph node tissue. The CDR3 reads CASSLEGGYWETQYF. The CDR3 DNA follows: TGTGCCAGCAGCTTAGAAGGCGGTTATTGGGAGACCCAGTACTTC.